The entry that follows covers one TCR beta chain sequence. Its antigen remains unknown. 13 Jbeta primers and 60 Vbeta primers were used for the PCR. Sequenced by immunoSEQ multiplex PCR; TCRdb stores in-frame clones only, minus some. The table lists some 98,000 clones, about 80% of them singletons. This sample was included in a study of cytomegalovirus exposure and HLA in healthy donors. Findings and limits, study-wide: In terms of immune exposure information, only CMV serostatus was available.

The receptor was isolated from a human donor in good health. Material for sequencing was PBMCs.

CDR3 region: CASSSVAGAYNEQFF. DNA of the CDR3: TGTGCCAGCAGCTCTGTGGCGGGAGCCTACAATGAGCAGTTCTTC. This rearrangement joins TRBV6-4 to TRBJ2-1; TRBD2 aligns across 7 bases. V shed 6 bases and J 2 bases; nucleotides not matched to a gene: 7. The CDR3 loop spans 15 amino acids. Germline V CDR1 and CDR2: MRHNA, SNTAGT.